This is a list of T cell receptor beta chains from one sample in a study of shared clonotypes between healthy human individuals. The protocol was immunoSEQ multiplex PCR, while the TCRdb copy is restricted to in-frame clones and leaves out a portion. The sample has about 700,000 clones; roughly 94% are singletons. Specimen: naive CD8+ T cells sorted from blood. These receptors all stem from a man in his thirties or forties in good health. The CDR3 runs from the conserved cysteine through the conserved F or W. The D gene is left open where the match is weak. Not all rows give a size; the values are once, few, many and, for expanded clones, a class.

d_call: -; v_call: TRBV4-2; j_call: TRBJ2-3; clone_size: -; cdr3_nt: TGTGCCAGCAGCCTGACTCCGCCAGATACGCAGTATTTT; cdr3_aa: CASSLTPPDTQYF
d_call: -; v_call: TRBV2; j_call: TRBJ1-3; clone_size: -; cdr3_nt: TGTGCCACCTCGGGACTTCGAAACACCATATATTTT; cdr3_aa: CATSGLRNTIYF
d_call: TRBD2; v_call: TRBV7-9; j_call: TRBJ2-3; clone_size: -; cdr3_nt: TGTGCCAGCAGCTCCACTAGCGTGTACACAGATACGCAGTATTTT; cdr3_aa: CASSSTSVYTDTQYF
d_call: -; v_call: TRBV4-1; j_call: TRBJ1-5; clone_size: -; cdr3_nt: TGCGCCAGCAGCCAACAAGAGAATAATCAGCCCCAGCATTTT; cdr3_aa: CASSQQENNQPQHF
d_call: -; v_call: TRBV9; j_call: TRBJ1-3; clone_size: -; cdr3_nt: TGTGCCAGCAGCGCTGGGTCCGGAAACACCATATATTTT; cdr3_aa: CASSAGSGNTIYF
d_call: -; v_call: TRBV28; j_call: TRBJ2-7; clone_size: -; cdr3_nt: TGTGCCAGCAGCAGAAATAAGATGAAACACGAGCAGTACTTC; cdr3_aa: CASSRNKMKHEQYF
d_call: TRBD2; v_call: TRBV7-9; j_call: TRBJ2-2; clone_size: once; cdr3_nt: TGTGCCAGCAGGGGGGGGGCGAACACCGGGGAGCTGTTTTTT; cdr3_aa: CASRGGANTGELFF
d_call: -; v_call: TRBV11-2; j_call: TRBJ2-1; clone_size: -; cdr3_nt: TGTGCCAGCAGCTTCTCCCTTCTGACCTCCTACAATGAGCAGTTCTTC; cdr3_aa: CASSFSLLTSYNEQFF
d_call: TRBD1; v_call: TRBV4-1; j_call: TRBJ2-7; clone_size: -; cdr3_nt: TGCGCCAGCAGCCAAGATCGAACAGGGGCCTACGAGCAGTACTTC; cdr3_aa: CASSQDRTGAYEQYF
d_call: -; v_call: TRBV29-1; j_call: TRBJ1-1; clone_size: -; cdr3_nt: TGCAGCCCAACCTCCGAGTCGAACACTGAAGCTTTCTTT; cdr3_aa: CSPTSESNTEAFF
d_call: -; v_call: TRBV2; j_call: TRBJ2-5; clone_size: -; cdr3_nt: TGTGCCAGCAGTGATCTAGCAAAGAGGGAGACCCAGTACTTC; cdr3_aa: CASSDLAKRETQYF
d_call: -; v_call: TRBV19; j_call: TRBJ2-5; clone_size: -; cdr3_nt: TGTGCCAGTCTTCCTAGACTCGGGGAGACCCAGTACTTC; cdr3_aa: CASLPRLGETQYF
d_call: -; v_call: TRBV7-9; j_call: TRBJ2-3; clone_size: -; cdr3_nt: TGTGCCAGCAGCTTTCCCGGGGGAGTCCCAGATACGCAGTATTTT; cdr3_aa: CASSFPGGVPDTQYF
d_call: -; v_call: TRBV7-2; j_call: TRBJ2-1; clone_size: -; cdr3_nt: TGTGCCAGCAGTCGCCTCGGGAGTGGCTCCTACAATGAGCAGTTCTTC; cdr3_aa: CASSRLGSGSYNEQFF
d_call: TRBD1; v_call: TRBV5-5; j_call: TRBJ2-1; clone_size: -; cdr3_nt: TGTGCCAGCAGCTCAAAGGAGGGGACAGGGGGCGCGTACAATGAGCAGTTCTTC; cdr3_aa: CASSSKEGTGGAYNEQFF
d_call: -; v_call: TRBV6-6; j_call: TRBJ2-7; clone_size: -; cdr3_nt: TGTGCCAGCAGTTACAGGGTCGGCGAACCAGAAGACGGGCAGTACTTC; cdr3_aa: CASSYRVGEPEDGQYF
d_call: -; v_call: TRBV7-9; j_call: TRBJ2-7; clone_size: few; cdr3_nt: TGTGCCAGCAGCTTACACTACCACGAGCAGTACTTC; cdr3_aa: CASSLHYHEQYF
d_call: -; v_call: TRBV9; j_call: TRBJ2-7; clone_size: -; cdr3_nt: TGTGCCAGCAGCGTAGACGGCGGACACGAGCAGTACTTC; cdr3_aa: CASSVDGGHEQYF
d_call: -; v_call: TRBV25-1; j_call: TRBJ2-1; clone_size: -; cdr3_nt: TGTGCCAGCAGTGTGGGATTCGGGTACAATGAGCAGTTCTTC; cdr3_aa: CASSVGFGYNEQFF
d_call: TRBD1; v_call: TRBV27; j_call: TRBJ1-4; clone_size: -; cdr3_nt: TGTGCCAGCAGTGCACAGGGGGCAGGTGAAAAACTGTTTTTT; cdr3_aa: CASSAQGAGEKLFF
d_call: TRBD1; v_call: TRBV10-3; j_call: TRBJ2-7; clone_size: -; cdr3_nt: TGTGCCATCAGTGCGGGCCTTACGGGACAGGGGATTCTTAACGAGCAGTACTTC; cdr3_aa: CAISAGLTGQGILNEQYF
d_call: TRBD1; v_call: TRBV10-1; j_call: TRBJ2-1; clone_size: -; cdr3_nt: TGCGCCAGCAGTGAGACTTCAGGGGGCGCGCAGTTCTTC; cdr3_aa: CASSETSGGAQFF
d_call: -; v_call: TRBV28; j_call: TRBJ2-1; clone_size: -; cdr3_nt: TGTGCCAGCAGTTTAGAACTAGTAACCTACAATGAGCAGTTCTTC; cdr3_aa: CASSLELVTYNEQFF
d_call: -; v_call: TRBV28; j_call: TRBJ2-3; clone_size: -; cdr3_nt: TGTGCCAGCAGTTTGCCAGGGATCACAGATACGCAGTATTTT; cdr3_aa: CASSLPGITDTQYF
d_call: -; v_call: TRBV9; j_call: TRBJ2-7; clone_size: -; cdr3_nt: TGTGCCAGCAGCGGGGACTCCTACGAGCAGTACTTC; cdr3_aa: CASSGDSYEQYF
d_call: TRBD1; v_call: TRBV19; j_call: TRBJ1-5; clone_size: -; cdr3_nt: TGTGCCAGTAATGAAAACAGGGGGAGCGTTCAGCCCCAGCATTTT; cdr3_aa: CASNENRGSVQPQHF
d_call: TRBD1; v_call: TRBV11-2; j_call: TRBJ2-7; clone_size: -; cdr3_nt: TGTGCCAGCAGCTTCGGGACAGGGGGCTTCGAGCAGTACTTC; cdr3_aa: CASSFGTGGFEQYF
d_call: TRBD1; v_call: TRBV5-4; j_call: TRBJ2-1; clone_size: -; cdr3_nt: TGTGCCAGCAGGGGGGACAGGGATGCCTACAATGAGCAGTTCTTC; cdr3_aa: CASRGDRDAYNEQFF
d_call: TRBD2; v_call: TRBV7-3; j_call: TRBJ2-3; clone_size: -; cdr3_nt: TGTGCCAGCAGCGACTTACTTAGCGGGAGTGTACTCTTAGCAGATACGCAGTATTTT; cdr3_aa: CASSDLLSGSVLLADTQYF
d_call: -; v_call: TRBV7-9; j_call: TRBJ2-7; clone_size: -; cdr3_nt: TGTGCCAGCAGTAGGGATTACGAGCAGTACTTC; cdr3_aa: CASSRDYEQYF
d_call: TRBD1; v_call: TRBV5-1; j_call: TRBJ2-2; clone_size: -; cdr3_nt: TGCGCCAGCAGCACGTCAGGGGGAGTTGTCGGGGAGCTGTTTTTT; cdr3_aa: CASSTSGGVVGELFF
d_call: -; v_call: TRBV6-1; j_call: TRBJ2-5; clone_size: -; cdr3_nt: TGTGCCAGCAGTCTACAGAACCAAGAGACCCAGTACTTC; cdr3_aa: CASSLQNQETQYF
d_call: -; v_call: TRBV27; j_call: TRBJ2-7; clone_size: -; cdr3_nt: TGTGCCAGCAAACTCGCACTGGGACCCTACGAGCAGTACTTC; cdr3_aa: CASKLALGPYEQYF
d_call: -; v_call: TRBV4-1; j_call: TRBJ2-7; clone_size: -; cdr3_nt: TGCGCCAGCAGCCAAGTGGGGGCAAAATCCTACGAGCAGTACTTC; cdr3_aa: CASSQVGAKSYEQYF
d_call: -; v_call: TRBV15; j_call: TRBJ1-1; clone_size: -; cdr3_nt: TGTGCCACCAGCAGAGAGTCGGGGAGTCAGACTTTCTTT; cdr3_aa: CATSRESGSQTFF
d_call: -; v_call: TRBV30; j_call: TRBJ2-3; clone_size: -; cdr3_nt: TGTGCCTGGAGTGCAGGGGGGGCAGATACGCAGTATTTT; cdr3_aa: CAWSAGGADTQYF
d_call: -; v_call: TRBV27; j_call: TRBJ1-3; clone_size: -; cdr3_nt: TGTGCCAGCAGTTTAACAGAGACTGGAAACACCATATATTTT; cdr3_aa: CASSLTETGNTIYF
d_call: TRBD2; v_call: TRBV7-6; j_call: TRBJ2-1; clone_size: -; cdr3_nt: TGTGCCAGCAGCCCCAGACTAAGCGGGAGTAGGCAAGGGGCCCTCTACAATGAGCAGTTCTTC; cdr3_aa: CASSPRLSGSRQGALYNEQFF
d_call: TRBD2; v_call: TRBV2; j_call: TRBJ2-7; clone_size: -; cdr3_nt: TGTGCCAGCAGACTAGCGGGAGGGCCTGGGTACGAGCAGTACTTC; cdr3_aa: CASRLAGGPGYEQYF
d_call: TRBD2; v_call: TRBV27; j_call: TRBJ2-1; clone_size: once; cdr3_nt: TGTGCCAGCACGGTAGCGGGGTTAACCGGGACACTATACAATGAGCAGTTCTTC; cdr3_aa: CASTVAGLTGTLYNEQFF
d_call: TRBD1; v_call: TRBV15; j_call: TRBJ1-2; clone_size: -; cdr3_nt: TGTGCCACCAGCATAGAGAGGAGGACAGGGTCGTATGGCTACACCTTC; cdr3_aa: CATSIERRTGSYGYTF
d_call: -; v_call: TRBV13; j_call: TRBJ2-7; clone_size: -; cdr3_nt: TGTGCCAGCAGCCCGAAAGAAGGACGGCGATCGGAGCAGTACTTC; cdr3_aa: CASSPKEGRRSEQYF
d_call: TRBD1; v_call: TRBV7-9; j_call: TRBJ2-7; clone_size: once; cdr3_nt: TGTGCCACTCAGGGGGACACAGCATCCTACGAGCAGTACTTC; cdr3_aa: CATQGDTASYEQYF
d_call: -; v_call: TRBV29-1; j_call: TRBJ1-4; clone_size: -; cdr3_nt: TGCAGCGTTGAGGGGGGGGCAACTAATGAAAAACTGTTTTTT; cdr3_aa: CSVEGGATNEKLFF
d_call: TRBD2; v_call: TRBV7-2; j_call: TRBJ2-5; clone_size: -; cdr3_nt: TGTGCCAGCAGCTTGACCGGGACTAGCGGGGATCTAAAAGAGACCCAGTACTTC; cdr3_aa: CASSLTGTSGDLKETQYF
d_call: -; v_call: TRBV7-9; j_call: TRBJ1-1; clone_size: -; cdr3_nt: TGTGCCAGCAGCCCTCCCCGAGGACAGTATAGTGCTGAAGCTTTCTTT; cdr3_aa: CASSPPRGQYSAEAFF
d_call: -; v_call: TRBV7-2; j_call: TRBJ2-1; clone_size: -; cdr3_nt: TGTGCCAGCAGCAACCCCAGGGACGTAGGTAAGATCTTC; cdr3_aa: CASSNPRDVGKIF
d_call: -; v_call: TRBV9; j_call: TRBJ1-1; clone_size: once; cdr3_nt: TGTGCCAGCAGCGACCAGGGGATTGACACTGAAGCTTTCTTT; cdr3_aa: CASSDQGIDTEAFF
d_call: TRBD1; v_call: TRBV19; j_call: TRBJ2-7; clone_size: -; cdr3_nt: TGTGCCAGTACCCTCGGGACAGGGTTAGCCTACGAGCAGTACTTC; cdr3_aa: CASTLGTGLAYEQYF
d_call: -; v_call: TRBV4-1; j_call: TRBJ1-2; clone_size: -; cdr3_nt: TGCGCCAGCAGCCAAGATCTGGGGGCCGTCTATGGCTACACCTTC; cdr3_aa: CASSQDLGAVYGYTF
d_call: -; v_call: TRBV27; j_call: TRBJ1-2; clone_size: -; cdr3_nt: TGTGCCAGCAGTTTATCAGGGGACTATGGCTACACCTTC; cdr3_aa: CASSLSGDYGYTF
d_call: -; v_call: TRBV27; j_call: TRBJ2-5; clone_size: -; cdr3_nt: TGTGCCAGCAGTTTGTTAGGGGCCGAGGAGACCCAGTACTTC; cdr3_aa: CASSLLGAEETQYF
d_call: -; v_call: TRBV6-6; j_call: TRBJ2-3; clone_size: once; cdr3_nt: TGTGCCAGCAGCCAGGGACCCCCGTCGACGGATACGCAGTATTTT; cdr3_aa: CASSQGPPSTDTQYF